Following are 27 T cell receptor beta chains from one sample sequenced in a study of T-cell reconstitution after alpha-beta-depleted transplantation in children. A library of TCRbeta sequences, prepared with unique molecular identifiers, was generated. TCRdb re-analysed the PCR reads in MiXCR, keeping a single row per CDR3 protein. The sample shows around 450,000 distinct CDR3 sequences, about 45% of them seen only once. Sequences were derived from PBMCs, sampled before TCRalphabeta/CD19-depleted stem cell transplant. These receptors were obtained from a girl under 10 years old with aplastic anemia, due to receive a stem cell transplant.

V gene TRBV6-5 combines with J gene TRBJ2-7; 8 nucleotides align to TRBD1. V lost 2 bases, J lost 3 bases, and 3 bases stayed unmatched. Germline lookup yields CDR1 MNHEY and CDR2 SVGAGI. This CDR3 is built from 14 residues. CDR3 sequence (DNA): TGTGCCAGCAGTTACAGACAGGGGTACTACGAGCAGTACTTC. Amino acids: CASSYRQGYYEQYF.

CDR3 nucleotide sequence: TGTGCCACTTTAGGTAGTAGAGGCACAGATACGCAGTATTTT. Its protein product is CATLGSRGTDTQYF. The chain recombines TRBV6-2 or TRBV6-3 with TRBJ2-3, with D uncertain. The CDR3 has 14 amino acids. Per germline, CDR1 MNHEY and CDR2 SVGEGT. Between the trimmed V and J ends, which lost 10 bases and 1 base, there was a span of 15 bases.

The chain carries TRBV28 and TRBJ2-7; D is unresolved. The CDR3 is 14 residues long. Trimming pared 1 base from V and 3 bases from J, leaving 10 bases between. CDR1 and CDR2 from the germline V gene are MDHEN and SYDVKM. Written as DNA, the CDR3 is TGTGCCAGCAGTTTATTTGGTGGGGTCTACGAGCAGTACTTC. Its translation is CASSLFGGVYEQYF.

The chain has TRBV7-2 and TRBJ2-7; D may be TRBD1 (6 bases). The CDR3 consists of 15 residues. V was trimmed by 1 base and J by 4 bases, leaving 14 bases between them. The V gene's germline CDR1 is SGHTA and CDR2 FQGNSA. This CDR3 is CASSLGGQGKYEQYF. CDR3 nucleotides: TGTGCCAGCAGCTTAGGGGGTCAGGGGAAGTACGAGCAGTACTTC.

The chain has TRBV20-1 and TRBJ2-7, with D hard to call. The V gene lost 5 bases and the J gene lost 5 bases, with 10 bases spanning the gap. Germline loops: CDR1 DFQATT, CDR2 SNEGSKA (reference sequence). The CDR3 loop spans 11 amino acids. This chain's CDR3 is CSASPSHEQYF. In nucleotides, the CDR3 is TGCAGTGCTTCGCCGTCCCACGAGCAGTACTTC.

This clonotype has a count of ten or more. The V and J genes are TRBV5-1 and TRBJ2-5; unclear D gene. In germline, CDR1 is SGHRS, CDR2 YFSETQ. CDR3 length: 15 residues. With 0 bases removed from V and 7 bases from J, the gap between germline ends came to 16 bases. CDR3 region: CASSLASSKGGTQYF. As DNA, the CDR3 is TGCGCCAGCAGCTTGGCCTCTAGTAAAGGTGGGACCCAGTACTTC.

The chain combines TRBV7-9 with TRBJ2-1; 9 positions agree with TRBD1. This CDR3 is built from 15 residues. The V and J ends lost 4 bases and 5 bases, in that order; junction bases with no gene match: 6. The germline V gene encodes CDR1 SEHNR and CDR2 FQNEAQ (reference sequence). CDR3 region: CASSSGQGMNNEQFF. The CDR3 DNA follows: TGTGCCAGCAGCTCAGGACAGGGGATGAACAATGAGCAGTTCTTC.

This clonotype was recorded many times. The chain is built from TRBV5-1 and TRBJ2-3; D may match TRBD1 or TRBD2 (5 bases each). This CDR3 has 14 residues. Germline V gene sequence: CDR1 SGHRS, CDR2 YFSETQ. Trimming left V 5 bases short and J 4 bases short, with 14 bases between. The CDR3 sequence is CASRPGPGADTQYF. The CDR3 DNA reads as TGCGCCAGCAGACCGGGACCTGGTGCAGATACGCAGTATTTT.

The chain is built from TRBV28 and TRBJ2-7, with D possibly being TRBD1 or TRBD2 (6 bases each). Looked up from germline, CDR1 is MDHEN and CDR2 is SYDVKM. V lost 8 bases and J lost 0, with 11 bases in between. The CDR3 spans 13 residues. The CDR3 DNA reads as TGTGCCAGCGCCGGGGGCTCCTCCTACGAGCAGTACTTC. Protein: CASAGGSSYEQYF.

At least ten counts were recorded for this clonotype. The rearrangement joins TRBV21-1 to TRBJ1-5; the DNA was not compared with TRBD1, the D call given in the table. TRBV21-1 is a listed pseudogene. This CDR3 is built from 17 residues. CDR3 in amino acids: CASTNPGDRVTNQPQHF. The CDR3, as DNA: TGTGCCAGCACCAACCCGGGGGACAGGGTAACCAATCAGCCCCAGCATTTT.

In this sample, this clonotype turned up many times. The chain recombines TRBV20-1 with TRBJ2-2; 9 positions match TRBD2. V was pared by 4 bases and J by 6 bases, with 9 bases of the junction left unmatched. Germline V gene data show CDR1 as DFQATT and CDR2 as SNEGSKA (reference sequence). The CDR3 spans 15 residues. CDR3 amino acids: CSATESSGTSGELFF. CDR3 DNA sequence: TGCAGTGCTACCGAATCTAGCGGGACCTCCGGGGAGCTGTTTTTT.

This clonotype was counted once. The J gene is TRBJ2-7, the V gene TRBV5-1; D is tentatively TRBD1 or TRBD2 (6 bases each). Trimming took off 2 bases at V and 7 bases at J, with 13 bases between the two ends. Germline CDR1 SGHRS, CDR2 YFSETQ. The CDR3 sequence is 13 residues long. The CDR3 coding sequence is TGCGCCAGCAGCTTAAGGGGGGACCTGGAGCAGTACTTC. Translated: CASSLRGDLEQYF.

The chain recombines TRBV12-3 or TRBV12-4 with TRBJ2-3; D remains ambiguous. Trimming took off 6 bases at V and 5 bases at J, with 15 bases between the two ends. The CDR3 has 14 amino acids. The CDR3 DNA sequence: TGTGCCAGCAGCACCATCCCTCGAGGAGATACGCAGTATTTT. This encodes CASSTIPRGDTQYF.

The CDR3 sequence is CASSLEYTGELFF. CDR3 sequence (DNA): TGTGCCAGCAGCCTTGAGTACACCGGGGAGCTGTTTTTT. The chain combines TRBV9 with TRBJ2-2; D gene ambiguous. Germline-derived CDR1 and CDR2 are SGDLS and YYNGEE. The V and J ends lost 4 bases and 3 bases respectively, with 7 bases between them. The CDR3 covers 13 residues.

The chain recombines TRBV4-2 with TRBJ2-7; 7 nucleotides agree with TRBD2. Germline lookup yields CDR1 LGHNA and CDR2 YNFKEQ. Trimming removed 0 bases from V and 0 bases from J; junction bases left unmatched: 5. CDR3 length equals 16 residues. CDR3 protein: CASSQDGGDSSYEQYF. Here the CDR3 DNA reads TGTGCCAGCAGCCAAGATGGGGGGGATAGCTCCTACGAGCAGTACTTC.

The table lists this clonotype with many counts. V and J are TRBV14 and TRBJ1-2, with 9 bases aligning to TRBD1. The length of the CDR3 is 13 residues. V gave up 5 bases and J gave up 6 bases; unmatched junction bases: 4. Germline-derived CDR1 and CDR2 are SGHDN and FVKESK. The CDR3 spells CASSARDRDGYTF. The CDR3, as DNA: TGTGCCAGCAGCGCCCGGGACAGGGATGGCTACACCTTC.

Of note for this clonotype: Being one base from a much bigger clone, this may be a read error. The genes are TRBV20-1 and TRBJ2-2; 10 bases agree with TRBD2. Losses at the gene ends were 6 bases for V and 7 bases for J; bases not matched to a gene: 14. The CDR3 contains 16 residues. Germline V gene lookup returns CDR1 DFQATT and CDR2 SNEGSKA (reference sequence). The DNA for the CDR3 is TGCAGTGCCATATCATCTAGCGGGAGTTTTAGCGGGGAGCTGTTTTTT. As protein: CSAISSSGSFSGELFF.

The chain has TRBV4-3 and TRBJ2-5, with D tentatively TRBD1 or TRBD2 (5 bases each). V gave up 3 bases and J gave up 4 bases, with 18 bases separating them. CDR1 is LGHNA and CDR2 is YSLEER in the germline V gene. This CDR3 contains 16 residues. The CDR3: CASSHWGTGARETQYF. As DNA, the CDR3 is TGCGCCAGCAGCCACTGGGGGACCGGGGCAAGAGAGACCCAGTACTTC.

V usage is TRBV18 and J usage is TRBJ2-3; D not certain. The germline V gene has CDR1 KGHSH and CDR2 LQKENI. V was trimmed by 4 bases and J by 0 bases, leaving 14 bases between them. The CDR3 is 16 residues long. CDR3 sequence reads: CASSLLPLTSTDTQYF. The CDR3 nucleotides are TGTGCCAGCTCACTCCTACCTCTTACTAGCACAGATACGCAGTATTTT.

In this sample, this clonotype turned up a few times. The V and J genes are TRBV5-5 and TRBJ2-7, with 7 nucleotides matching TRBD1. V shed 4 bases, J shed 11 bases, and the junction held 6 bases outside the gene matches. CDR3 length: 11 amino acids. Germline CDR1 is SGHKS and CDR2 is YYEKEE (reference sequence). The CDR3, as DNA: TGTGCCAGCAGCCTTGACAGGGTTGAGTACTTC. Encoded protein: CASSLDRVEYF.

This clonotype was detected only a few times. The chain links TRBV6-5 to TRBJ2-7; TRBD2 matches 11 bases. CDR3 length: 15 amino acids. Losses at the gene ends were 2 bases for V and 4 bases for J; bases not matched to a gene: 4. The germline gives CDR1 MNHEY, CDR2 SVGAGI. The CDR3 region is CASSYAASGRYEQYF. CDR3 DNA sequence: TGTGCCAGCAGTTACGCGGCTAGCGGGAGGTACGAGCAGTACTTC.

A single count supports this clonotype. The chain employs TRBV12-3 or TRBV12-4 and TRBJ2-4, with D possibly being TRBD2 (5 bases). Trimming left V 2 bases short and J 0 bases short, with 8 bases between. CDR3 length: 15 residues. CDR3 protein: CASSLWGVAKNIQYF. In DNA form, the CDR3 reads TGTGCCAGCAGTTTATGGGGAGTAGCCAAAAACATTCAGTACTTC.

This clonotype was seen more than once but under ten times. A much more abundant neighbour one base away suggests this may be a read error. This chain connects TRBV27 to TRBJ2-7; 8 bases map to TRBD1. J was trimmed by 3 bases and V by 6 bases; bases with no gene match: 7. The germline gives CDR1 MNHEY, CDR2 SMNVEV (reference sequence). CDR3 length: 14 amino acids. The CDR3 DNA reads as TGTGCCAGCAGGCCGGGACAGGAGGACTACGAGCAGTACTTC. It encodes CASRPGQEDYEQYF.

The chain has TRBV6-1 and TRBJ2-1; no clear D. Looked up from germline, CDR1 is MNHNS and CDR2 is SASEGT. Deletions cut 7 bases from V and 10 bases from J, with 17 bases between. The CDR3 covers 13 residues. The CDR3 spells CASKGIDELEQFF. The CDR3 DNA reads as TGTGCCAGCAAGGGTATAGATGAATTAGAGCAGTTCTTC.

The rearrangement joins TRBV7-9 to TRBJ1-5; no reliable D call. This CDR3 is 12 amino acids long. Germline assignment: CDR1 SEHNR and CDR2 FQNEAQ (reference sequence). With 5 bases removed from V and 6 bases from J, the gap between germline ends came to 8 bases. This CDR3 is CASSAGVQPQHF. CDR3 nucleotides: TGTGCCAGCAGCGCCGGTGTTCAGCCCCAGCATTTT. Together with reference TRBV7-9 and TRBJ1-5, the CDR3 gives the full variable domain: DTGVSQNPRHKITKRGQNVTFRCDPISEHNRLYWYRQTLGQGPEFLTYFQNEAQLEKSRLLSDRFSAERPKGSFSTLEIQRTEQGDSAMYLCASSAGVQPQHFGDGTRLSIL.

The chain has TRBV5-6 and TRBJ2-7, with D possibly matching TRBD2 (6 bases). The CDR3 is 14 residues long. From germline, CDR1 is SGHDT and CDR2 YYEEEE. Deletions cut 0 bases from V and 3 bases from J, with 10 bases between. CDR3 sequence (DNA): TGTGCCAGCAGCTTGGTTCGGGGAGGCTACGAGCAGTACTTC. Its protein is CASSLVRGGYEQYF. The complete variable domain, with remaining parts taken from reference TRBV5-6 and TRBJ2-7, reads DAGVTQSPTHLIKTRGQQVTLRCSPKSGHDTVSWYQQALGQGPQFIFQYYEEEERQRGNFPDRFSGHQFPNYSSELNVNALLLGDSALYLCASSLVRGGYEQYFGPGTRLTVT.

This chain uses TRBV7-2 with TRBJ2-7; 14 positions match TRBD2. The CDR3 runs 16 residues. Trimming removed 3 bases from V and 2 bases from J; junction bases left unmatched: 3. The germline gives CDR1 SGHTA, CDR2 FQGNSA. The DNA for the CDR3 is TGTGCCAGCAGCTTCGGACTAGCGGGGGGCGCCTACGAGCAGTACTTC. Encoded protein: CASSFGLAGGAYEQYF.